The rows below give T cell receptor beta chains drawn from one sample of a study of cytomegalovirus exposure and HLA in healthy donors. Using immunoSEQ multiplex PCR, the repertoire was profiled, and TCRdb retains in-frame clones only, with some absent. The repertoire holds around 130,000 clones, with around 81% as singletons. What was sequenced was PBMCs. The receptors shown here come from a man between 18 and 29 years old in good health and CMV-seronegative. The CDR3 runs from the conserved cysteine through the conserved F or W. The order of the fields is D gene, J gene, V gene, CDR3 DNA, CDR3 protein. A D gene is named only where the DNA matches it firmly.

>TRBD1|TRBJ1-1|TRBV6-5
TGTGCCAGCAGGACCGACAGGGTAGTAAATGAAGCTTTCTTT
CASRTDRVVNEAFF
>TRBD2|TRBJ2-6|TRBV10-3
TGTGCCATCAGTGGACCGGGACTAGCGGGGGGATCCGGGGCCAACGTCCTGACTTTC
CAISGPGLAGGSGANVLTF
>TRBD2|TRBJ2-5|TRBV12-5
TGTGCTAGTGGTAGCGGGGGGGACCAAGAGACCCAGTACTTC
CASGSGGDQETQYF
>TRBD1|TRBJ1-5|TRBV2
TGTGCCAGCAGTGAAGTGACAGGGAACCAGCCCCAGCATTTT
CASSEVTGNQPQHF
>TRBD1|TRBJ1-2|TRBV6-5
TGTGCCAGCAGTTCCGTAGTCGGGACAGTCTATGGCTACACCTTC
CASSSVVGTVYGYTF
>NA|TRBJ1-2|TRBV28
TGTGCCAGCGGTCCCATACAGGACTATGGCTACACCTTC
CASGPIQDYGYTF
>TRBD1|TRBJ2-5|TRBV30
TGTGCCTGGGATTCCTGGACAGGGGGGGAGACCCAGTACTTC
CAWDSWTGGETQYF
>NA|TRBJ2-2|TRBV15
TGTGCCACCAGCAGAGATAAGGGGACCGGGGAGCTGTTTTTT
CATSRDKGTGELFF
>NA|TRBJ2-1|TRBV27
TGTGCCAGCAGTATAAGTTCGACAGGCAGGAATGAGCAGTTCTTC
CASSISSTGRNEQFF
>NA|TRBJ2-1|TRBV6-1
TGTGCCAGCAGTGAAACAGGGTCTCTCGATGAGCAGTTCTTC
CASSETGSLDEQFF
>TRBD2|TRBJ2-2|TRBV10-2
TGCGCCAGCACGGGTAGCGGGGGGGCAGCCGGGGAGCTGTTTTTT
CASTGSGGAAGELFF
>NA|TRBJ2-5|TRBV9
TGTGCCAGCAGCGGAGGAGGGATTAGAGAGACCCAGTACTTC
CASSGGGIRETQYF